This entry describes one TCR beta chain. Germline CDR1 reads SGHRS; CDR2 reads YFSETQ. The CDR3 loop spans 16 amino acids. V was trimmed by 0 bases and J by 4 bases, leaving 13 bases between them. These data originate in a study of OX40 agonist ivuxolimab in advanced cancers. Sequencing was performed with immunoSEQ multiplex PCR; in TCRdb, only in-frame clones are kept and a portion is missing. The sample records about 78,000 clones, around 87% being singletons. The source of this sequence is an adult with an advanced solid tumor such as melanoma, head and neck, liver or kidney cancer. The rearrangement uses TRBV5-1 and TRBJ2-2; tentative D call: TRBD2 (6 bases). Here the sequenced sample was CD4+ or CD8+ T cells sorted from blood, taken in a trial of the OX40 agonist ivuxolimab. The CDR3 nucleotides read TGCGCCAGCAGCTTGGTTAGCCCCGGGAGCACCGGGGAGCTGTTTTTT. It specifies CASSLVSPGSTGELFF.